The present TCR beta chain was sequenced within a study of T cell responses to AZD1222 COVID-19 vaccine. General study findings and limits: The donor group comprised mostly white British people and more females; the analysis possibly underestimated clonal diversity.

The V gene lost 3 bases and the J gene lost 2 bases, with 12 bases spanning the gap. Germline values: CDR1 KGHSH, CDR2 LQKENI. The CDR3 totals 15 residues. The count of this clone is one. Antigen specificity is unknown. The data were produced by immunoSEQ multiplex PCR, yet TCRdb's version contains in-frame clones alone and is incomplete. The top ten hold less than 4.5% of the sample, which has 100,000 to 150,000 clones, roughly 91% seen once. The sample was peripheral blood, taken on day 0 of MenACWY control vaccination. The chain carries TRBV18 and TRBJ2-3; maybe TRBD1 (6 bases). The sequence was collected from an adult in good health. The DNA for the CDR3 is TGTGCCAGCTCACCGGGGTGGGACATCACAGATACGCAGTATTTT. As protein: CASSPGWDITDTQYF. The variable domain in full, with the rest retrieved from reference TRBV18 and TRBJ2-3, is NAGVMQNPRHLVRRRGQEARLRCSPMKGHSHVYWYRQLPEEGLKFMVYLQKENIIDESGMPKERFSAEFPKEGPSILRIQQVVRGDSAAYFCASSPGWDITDTQYFGPGTRLTVL.